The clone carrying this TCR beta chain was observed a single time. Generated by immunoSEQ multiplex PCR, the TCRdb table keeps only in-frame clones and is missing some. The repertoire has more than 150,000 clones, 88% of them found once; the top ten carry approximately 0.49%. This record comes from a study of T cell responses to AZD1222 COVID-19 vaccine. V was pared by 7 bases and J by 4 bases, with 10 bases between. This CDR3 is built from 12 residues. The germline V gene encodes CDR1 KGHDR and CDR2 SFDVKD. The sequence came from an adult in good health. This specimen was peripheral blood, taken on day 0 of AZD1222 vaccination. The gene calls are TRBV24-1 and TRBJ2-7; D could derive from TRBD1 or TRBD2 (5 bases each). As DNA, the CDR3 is TGTGCCACCAGGGGGGACGGTTACGAGCAGTACTTC. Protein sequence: CATRGDGYEQYF.